This is a list of T cell receptor beta chains from one sample in a study of shared clonotypes between healthy human individuals. Clones were read by immunoSEQ multiplex PCR, and TCRdb kept only the in-frame ones, dropping some. The top ten hold more than 30% of the sample, which has about 690,000 clones, less than 95% seen once. The material sequenced was memory CD8+ T cells from PBMCs. The receptors stem from a man aged 18 to 35 in good health. Some clones in this sample may be carry-over from other donors' samples. The CDR3 runs from the conserved cysteine through the conserved F or W. Each record gives: D gene, J gene, clone size, V gene, CDR3 DNA, CDR3 protein. D genes are given only for firm matches. Not all rows give a size; the values are once, few, many and, for expanded clones, a class.

-,TRBJ1-3,few,TRBV6-4,TGTGCCAGCAGTGTACATGTAAACACCATATATTTT,CASSVHVNTIYF
TRBD1,TRBJ1-1,once,TRBV9,TGTGCCAGCAGCGTTGGGACAGGGTCGAACACTGAAGCTTTCTTT,CASSVGTGSNTEAFF
-,TRBJ1-2,-,TRBV30,TGTGCCTGGAGTGGGTCGGCGATCGTTATAGGCACCTTC,CAWSGSAIVIGTF
-,TRBJ1-1,-,TRBV7-9,TGTGCCAGCAGCTTACAGGGGCCTGAAGCTTTCTTT,CASSLQGPEAFF
-,TRBJ2-3,-,TRBV6-6,TGTGCCAGCAGTTACACCAGGTTCACTGGTACGCAGTATTTT,CASSYTRFTGTQYF
TRBD1,TRBJ2-7,-,TRBV28,TGTGCCAGCAGTCGGACAGGGAATCGGCACGAGCAGTACTTC,CASSRTGNRHEQYF
-,TRBJ2-3,-,TRBV9,TGTGCCAGCAGCTCAACCGGGACCACGGGAGATACGCAGTATTTT,CASSSTGTTGDTQYF
-,TRBJ2-7,-,TRBV27,TGTGCCAGCAGTTTAGGAGGCTCCTACGAGCAGTACTTC,CASSLGGSYEQYF
-,TRBJ2-7,few,TRBV27,TGTGCCAGCAGGGACCGGGACATAACCTACGAGCAGTACTTC,CASRDRDITYEQYF
TRBD1,TRBJ1-5,-,TRBV27,TGTGCCAGCAGTTTAAGGGCAGGGGGCGCGTCCCAGCATTTT,CASSLRAGGASQHF
-,TRBJ2-3,-,TRBV5-1,TGCGCCAGCAGCTGGTCGCCAGATACGCAGTATTTT,CASSWSPDTQYF
-,TRBJ2-7,-,TRBV4-2,TGTGCCAGCAGCCAAGGGACAGTGGCCGCGTCCTACGAGCAGTACTTC,CASSQGTVAASYEQYF
TRBD2,TRBJ2-7,-,TRBV19,TGTGCCAGTAGCCCTATGAGGGCTAGCGGGGCCGAGCAGTACTTC,CASSPMRASGAEQYF
-,TRBJ1-1,-,TRBV19,TGTGCCAGTAGTCGCGCGTTTTCCTACACTGAAGCTTTCTTT,CASSRAFSYTEAFF
-,TRBJ2-1,-,TRBV18,TGTGCCAGCTCAATCGAACAGGGCGGGACAGATTACTACAATGAGCAGTTCTTC,CASSIEQGGTDYYNEQFF
-,TRBJ2-3,-,TRBV29-1,TGCAGCGTTCGCAAAGATTATACGCAGTATTTT,CSVRKDYTQYF
-,TRBJ2-2,few,TRBV6-5,TGTGCCAGCAGTTACTCTGGGGGCACCGGGGAGCTGTTTTTT,CASSYSGGTGELFF
-,TRBJ1-1,-,TRBV29-1,TGCAGCGTGACAAACACTGAAGCTTTCTTT,CSVTNTEAFF
-,TRBJ2-3,-,TRBV27,TGTGCCAGCAGTTTATCGGGGGGAGTCACAGATACGCAGTATTTT,CASSLSGGVTDTQYF
-,TRBJ2-7,-,TRBV27,TGTGCCAGCAAACTCCGGGGCAGCTCCTACGAGCAGTACTTC,CASKLRGSSYEQYF
-,TRBJ2-2,-,TRBV6-5,TGTGCCAGCAGTTACTCCGGGTTTGCCGGGGAGCTGTTTTTT,CASSYSGFAGELFF
-,TRBJ1-1,-,TRBV6-4,TGTGCCAGCAGTGTTTCGGAGAACACTGAAGCTTTCTTT,CASSVSENTEAFF
-,TRBJ1-5,-,TRBV19,TGTGCCAGTAGTACCACCGGGGACCATCAGCCCCAGCATTTT,CASSTTGDHQPQHF
-,TRBJ1-5,-,TRBV6-6,TGTGCCAGCAACGATCTGGGGGGGAGAAATCAGCCCCAGCATTTT,CASNDLGGRNQPQHF
TRBD1,TRBJ1-1,few,TRBV19,TGTGCCACCGCGCCAGGGGGCATGAACACTGAAGCTTTCTTT,CATAPGGMNTEAFF
-,TRBJ1-5,-,TRBV28,TGTGCCAGCAGTTTATTCACAGGAACCCATCAGCCCCAGCATTTT,CASSLFTGTHQPQHF
-,TRBJ2-1,-,TRBV7-9,TGTGCCAGCAGCCCCGTTTGGCGGTCCAATGAGCAGTTCTTC,CASSPVWRSNEQFF
-,TRBJ1-4,-,TRBV11-2,TGTGCCAGCAGCTTCACTGGTATTGGTGAAAAACTGTTTTTT,CASSFTGIGEKLFF
-,TRBJ1-1,-,TRBV25-1,TGTGCCAGCAGTGCCGGGACCACTGAAGCTTTCTTT,CASSAGTTEAFF
TRBD1,TRBJ2-7,once,TRBV28,TGTGCCAGCAGTCCTGACAGGGTCGGGGTCGGCTCCTACGAGCAGTACTTC,CASSPDRVGVGSYEQYF
-,TRBJ2-6,-,TRBV11-1,TGTGCCAGCAGCTTTGGGTCTACCGGGGCCAACGTCCTGACTTTC,CASSFGSTGANVLTF
-,TRBJ1-1,-,TRBV14,TGTGCCAGCAGCCAAGGTCGACAGACGGGGGACACTGAAGCTTTCTTT,CASSQGRQTGDTEAFF
-,TRBJ2-7,-,TRBV7-8,TGTGCCAGCAGCTTATCTGGGGGAGAGGGCTTCGAGCAGTACTTC,CASSLSGGEGFEQYF
TRBD2,TRBJ2-3,-,TRBV7-2,TGTGCCAGCAGCCGACTAGCGGGAGGGCTTCTACGCACAGATACGCAGTATTTT,CASSRLAGGLLRTDTQYF
-,TRBJ2-2,-,TRBV27,TGTGCCAGCAGCAACACCGGGGAGCTGTTTTTT,CASSNTGELFF
-,TRBJ2-5,-,TRBV5-6,TGTGCCAGCAGCTTAGGAGGGGGCATGATGGAGACCCAGTACTTC,CASSLGGGMMETQYF
-,TRBJ2-3,-,TRBV19,TGTGCCAGTAGTAGCTTCCGGTCCAGGGGGGCAGATACGCAGTATTTT,CASSSFRSRGADTQYF
TRBD1,TRBJ1-1,-,TRBV19,TGTGCCAGTAGTCTCCCTAGGACAGGCAACACTGAAGCTTTCTTT,CASSLPRTGNTEAFF
-,TRBJ2-7,-,TRBV4-3,TGCGCCAGCAGCCAAGAGTTTGCAGGGGCGTACGAGCAGTACTTC,CASSQEFAGAYEQYF
-,TRBJ2-1,-,TRBV27,TGTGCCAGCAGTCCACTCTTCGTAAACAATGAGCAGTTCTTC,CASSPLFVNNEQFF
-,TRBJ2-1,-,TRBV5-1,TGCGCCAGCAGCTTGGTACAACGGGATGAGCAGTTCTTC,CASSLVQRDEQFF
TRBD2,TRBJ2-7,-,TRBV13,TGTGCCAGCCGCGAAAGTGGGGGGGACTACGAGCAGTACTTC,CASRESGGDYEQYF
-,TRBJ2-2,-,TRBV21-1,TGTGCCAGCCCCGCCGGCGGCGGGGAGCTGTTTTTT,CASPAGGGELFF
-,TRBJ1-2,-,TRBV9,TGTGCCAGCAGCGGGCCGGGTGGTGGCTACACCTTC,CASSGPGGGYTF
TRBD2,TRBJ2-1,-,TRBV29-1,TGCAGCGTAGTAGCGGGAGGACCCGAATACCAGTTCTTC,CSVVAGGPEYQFF
TRBD2,TRBJ2-1,-,TRBV4-1,TGCGCCAGCAGCCACTACGCCGGGACTAGCGGAACCTACAATGAGCAGTTCTTC,CASSHYAGTSGTYNEQFF
TRBD1,TRBJ1-2,-,TRBV10-3,TGTGCCATCAGTAGCCCCGGGACAGATTATGGCTACACCTTC,CAISSPGTDYGYTF
TRBD1,TRBJ2-1,-,TRBV28,TGTGCCAGCGAACCCGGGACAGGGGCATACAATGAGCAGTTCTTC,CASEPGTGAYNEQFF
-,TRBJ2-1,-,TRBV19,TGTGCCAGTAGTATGGGACCAAACAATGAGCAGTTCTTC,CASSMGPNNEQFF
-,TRBJ2-1,once,TRBV7-2,TGTGCCAGCAGGGGTATAGGCAGGGGGGAATACAATGAGCAGTTCTTC,CASRGIGRGEYNEQFF
-,TRBJ2-7,-,TRBV4-1,TGCGCCAGCAGCCAAGGTCGAGAGCAGTACTTC,CASSQGREQYF
-,TRBJ2-7,-,TRBV7-9,TGTGCCAGCAGCTTAGGGACCCGGGAGCAGTACTTC,CASSLGTREQYF
TRBD1,TRBJ2-2,-,TRBV9,TGTGCCAGCAGCGCACCGGGACAGGGACACGGGGAGCTGTTTTTT,CASSAPGQGHGELFF
-,TRBJ2-2,-,TRBV19,TGTGCCAGTACCCCGGCGGTAGCGAGTCGACTCACCGGGGAGCTGTTTTTT,CASTPAVASRLTGELFF
-,TRBJ1-1,-,TRBV11-2,TGTGCCAGCAGCCTCCGGGACCAGATCAACACTGAAGCTTTCTTT,CASSLRDQINTEAFF
TRBD2,TRBJ2-1,-,TRBV9,TGTGCCAGCAGCGTAGGAGGCGGGAGCCCCGACAATGAGCAGTTCTTC,CASSVGGGSPDNEQFF
-,TRBJ1-4,once,TRBV19,TGTGCCAGTAGTGAGACGGGACGGTTTGGACTGTTTTTT,CASSETGRFGLFF
-,TRBJ1-4,-,TRBV9,TGTGCCAGCAGCGTCGCGGGAACAACTAATGAAAAACTGTTTTTT,CASSVAGTTNEKLFF